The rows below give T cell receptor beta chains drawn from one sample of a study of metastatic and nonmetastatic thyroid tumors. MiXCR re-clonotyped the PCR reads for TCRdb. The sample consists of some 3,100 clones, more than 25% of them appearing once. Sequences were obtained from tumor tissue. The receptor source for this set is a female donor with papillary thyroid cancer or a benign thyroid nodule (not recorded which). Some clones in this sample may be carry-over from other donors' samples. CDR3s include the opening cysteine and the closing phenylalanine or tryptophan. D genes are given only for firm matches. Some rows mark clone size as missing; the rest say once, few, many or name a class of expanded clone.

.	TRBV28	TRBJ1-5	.	TGTGCCAGCAGTTTTGGGCGGGGAAAGGGCAATCAGCCCCAGCATTTT	CASSFGRGKGNQPQHF
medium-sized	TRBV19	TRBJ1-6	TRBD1	TGTGCCAGTAGTACCGGGACAGCTAATTCACCCCTCCACTTT	CASSTGTANSPLHF
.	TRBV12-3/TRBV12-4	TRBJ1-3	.	TGTGCCAGCAACCCTTCAGGGATCTCTGGAAACACCATATATTTT	CASNPSGISGNTIYF
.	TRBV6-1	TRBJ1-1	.	TGTGCCAGCAGTGCTGGTATCATTGAAGCTTTCTTT	CASSAGIIEAFF
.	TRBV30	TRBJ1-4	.	TGTGCCTGGAGTTCCGGACGTTTCAATGAAAAACTGTTTTTT	CAWSSGRFNEKLFF
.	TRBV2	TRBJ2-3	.	TGTGCCAGCAGGGGTGGGGATACGCAGTATTTT	CASRGGDTQYF
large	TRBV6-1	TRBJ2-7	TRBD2	TGTGCCAGCTTCCAACGGGTTAGTGCGGGAGGCTTCGACGAGCAGTACTTC	CASFQRVSAGGFDEQYF
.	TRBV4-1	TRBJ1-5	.	TGCGCCAGCAGCCAAGAGAACAGGAATCAGCCCCAGCATTTT	CASSQENRNQPQHF
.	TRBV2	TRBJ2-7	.	TGTGCCAGCAGAGGAGGACTACGTTACGAGCAGTACTTC	CASRGGLRYEQYF
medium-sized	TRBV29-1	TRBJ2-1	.	TGCAGCGGGGAGGGGGGGGACACTTACAATGAGCAGTTCTTC	CSGEGGDTYNEQFF
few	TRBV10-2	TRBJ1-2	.	TGCGCCAGCAGTACCCTGGGGGAGAAGGATTATGGCTACACCTTC	CASSTLGEKDYGYTF
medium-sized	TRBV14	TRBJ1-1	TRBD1	TGTGCCAGCAGCCCTGACAGGGAGTTTAGGAACACTGAAGCTTTCTTT	CASSPDREFRNTEAFF
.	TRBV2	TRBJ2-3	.	TGTGCCAGCAGTTACGAGGGACTCCCCCGCACAGATACGCAGTATTTT	CASSYEGLPRTDTQYF
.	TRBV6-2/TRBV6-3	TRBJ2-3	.	TGTGCCAGCAAGTACTCAAGGAAGGTCCAAGTGGAAAACAGGGATACGCAGTATTTT	CASKYSRKVQVENRDTQYF
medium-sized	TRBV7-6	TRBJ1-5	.	TGTGCCAGCAGCTTAGCGTGGGGAGATGATCAGCCCCAGCATTTT	CASSLAWGDDQPQHF
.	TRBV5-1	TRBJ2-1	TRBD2	TGCGCCAGCAGCGGAACTAGCGGGGGGAATGAGCAGTTCTTC	CASSGTSGGNEQFF
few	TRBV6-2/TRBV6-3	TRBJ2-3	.	TGTGCCAGCAGTTATTCGGACTTTAGCACAGATACGCAGTATTTT	CASSYSDFSTDTQYF
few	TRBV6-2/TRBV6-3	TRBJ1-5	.	TGTGCCAGCAGTTACGAGGGGGAGAGGAAGCCCCAGCATTTT	CASSYEGERKPQHF
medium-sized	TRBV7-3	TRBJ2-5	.	TGTGCCAGCAGCTTATCCTCGGCCAAAGAGACCCAGTACTTC	CASSLSSAKETQYF
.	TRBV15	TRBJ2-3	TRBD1	TGTGCCACCAGCAGAGAGGCAGGGGGCATCGGGGAGCTGTCAGATACGCAGTATTTT	CATSREAGGIGELSDTQYF
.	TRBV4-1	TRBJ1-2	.	TGCGCCAGCAGCCATGATTACTATGGCTACACCTTC	CASSHDYYGYTF
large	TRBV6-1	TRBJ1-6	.	TGTGCCAGCAGTCCAGCAGGTGGGGTGTCCTATAATTCACCCCTCCACTTT	CASSPAGGVSYNSPLHF
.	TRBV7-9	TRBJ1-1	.	TGTGCCAGCAGCTTCGGGGAGGAAGCTTTCTTT	CASSFGEEAFF
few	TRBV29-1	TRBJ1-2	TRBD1	TGCAGCGCTGACAGGGACGACTATGGCTACACCTTC	CSADRDDYGYTF
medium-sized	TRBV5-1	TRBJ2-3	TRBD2	TGCGCCAGCAGCCCGCTAGCGGGAGAGTCAGATACGCAGTATTTT	CASSPLAGESDTQYF
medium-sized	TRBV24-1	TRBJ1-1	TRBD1	TGTGCCACCAGTGATTCAGGGACAGGGGGCTACACTGAAGCTTTCTTT	CATSDSGTGGYTEAFF
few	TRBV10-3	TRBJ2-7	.	TGTGCCATCATGCACGGAACAACCTACGAGCAGTACTTC	CAIMHGTTYEQYF
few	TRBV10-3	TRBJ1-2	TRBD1	TGTGCCATCAGCGTGGACAGGAATTATGGCTACACCTTC	CAISVDRNYGYTF
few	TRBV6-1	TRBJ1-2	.	TGTGCCAGCAGTGAGGACGGCAGTCCGTATGGCTACACCTTC	CASSEDGSPYGYTF
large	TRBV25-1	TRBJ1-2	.	TGTGCCAGCAGCCCACCTGTGGGGGTCGGCTATGGCTACACCTTC	CASSPPVGVGYGYTF
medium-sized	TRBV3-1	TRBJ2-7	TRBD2	TGTGCCAGCTCAATTTCGGGACTAGCGGGTTCATCCTACGAGCAGTACTTC	CASSISGLAGSSYEQYF
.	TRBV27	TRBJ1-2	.	TGTGCCAGCAGTTTCGACAGGCGGAACTATGGCTACACCTTC	CASSFDRRNYGYTF
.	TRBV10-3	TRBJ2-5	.	TGTGCCATCAGTGTCAGCGGTGAAGAGACCCAGTACTTC	CAISVSGEETQYF
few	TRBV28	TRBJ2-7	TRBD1	TGTGCCAGCAGTCCGGGACAGGGGGCGAAAGAGCAGTACTTC	CASSPGQGAKEQYF
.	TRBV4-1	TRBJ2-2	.	TGCGCCAGCAGCCAATTCGGCGGGACGAACACCGGGGAGCTGTTTTTT	CASSQFGGTNTGELFF
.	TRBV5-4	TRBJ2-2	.	TGTGCCAGCAGCTTGGGTCTAAGGGGAACCGGGGAGCTGTTTTTT	CASSLGLRGTGELFF
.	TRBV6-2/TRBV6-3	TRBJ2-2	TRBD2	TGTGCCAGCATCTTTTGGGGGACTAGCGTTACCGGGGAGCTGTTTTTT	CASIFWGTSVTGELFF
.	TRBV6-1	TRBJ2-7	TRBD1	TGTGCCAGCAGCTTCGGGACAGTGGGCACGTACGAGCAGTACTTC	CASSFGTVGTYEQYF
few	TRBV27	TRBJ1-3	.	TGTGCCAGCAAGCTAGACGGGAACTCTGGAAACACCATATATTTT	CASKLDGNSGNTIYF
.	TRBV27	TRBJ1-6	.	TGTGCCAGCAAGGGGACACGGAGTTCACCCCTCCACTTT	CASKGTRSSPLHF
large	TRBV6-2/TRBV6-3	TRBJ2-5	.	TGTGCCAGCAGTAAACAAGAGACCCAGTACTTC	CASSKQETQYF
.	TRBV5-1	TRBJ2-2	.	TGCGCCAGCAGCTTTTACACCGGGGAGCTGTTTTTT	CASSFYTGELFF
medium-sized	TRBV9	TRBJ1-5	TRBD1	TGTGCCAGCAGCGCCGGGACAGAAAATCAGCCCCAGCATTTT	CASSAGTENQPQHF
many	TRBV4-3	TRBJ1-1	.	TGCGCCAGCAGCCAAGACCTTCGGCTGGGGGGGAACACTGAAGCTTTCTTT	CASSQDLRLGGNTEAFF
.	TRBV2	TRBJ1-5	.	TGTGCCAGCAGCTCGACAGGCAATAGCAATCAGCCCCAGCATTTT	CASSSTGNSNQPQHF
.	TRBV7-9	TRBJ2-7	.	TGTGCCAGCACCAGGGAGGAGGGCTCCTACGAGCAGTACTTC	CASTREEGSYEQYF
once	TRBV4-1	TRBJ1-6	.	TGCGCCAGCAGCCAAGACATCCTACGGGGTTCACCCCTCCACTTT	CASSQDILRGSPLHF